This record covers a single T cell receptor (beta chain). The table lists this clonotype with a few counts. The target of this receptor is not known. No much larger clone exists at a distance of one base, and base qualities are not known. Library preparation was by multiplex PCR. Sequencing was performed on an Illumina HiSeq 4000. To build TCR beta libraries, CDR3 regions were amplified by Arm-PCR using iRepertoire HTBI primers. Before sequencing, the PCR products underwent gel purification. The original pipeline was this. Gene usage analysis of CDR3 amino acid clonotypes used the 55 to 65 TRBV and fewer than 15 TRBJ segments found across samples. Filtered high-quality paired reads were merged into contigs using COPE and FqMerger. Contigs were aligned with BLAST to IMGT TRBV, TRBD and TRBJ reference genes, and CDR3 was defined per IMGT. Clonotypes above 0.1% frequency were classified as highly expanded clones. Repertoire diversity was measured by Shannon entropy, and V-J evenness by the Gini coefficient. Public clonotypes were defined as clonotypes shared by more than one individual. TCRdb applied fastp at Q25 and MiXCR to the public reads, then kept only in-frame beta chains. Rows with one shared CDR3 protein collapse into an entry with the most common genes and DNA. The V and J calls reflect TCRdb's pipeline rather than the authors' work. The sample contains 400,000 to 500,000 distinct CDR3 sequences, around 16% of them found a single time. Clones ranked in the top ten supply 7.8% of the sample.

Interpreted using the paper, the time point label stands for: newly diagnosed GD, antithyroid drugs for less than 3 months. RNA was extracted from PBMCs in TRIzol for both TCR sequencing and RNA sequencing. The diagnosis of Graves' disease was made according to American Thyroid Association guidelines. Recruitment of patients was carried out at an endocrinology department in Xi'an, China. Each patient gave approximately 8.8 milliliters of peripheral blood, collected in an EDTA anticoagulant tube. Ficoll Paque Plus density gradient separation was used to isolate PBMCs, and no additional T cell sorting was done. An Agilent 2100 Bioanalyzer and agarose gel were used to check RNA quality, and a NanoDrop 2000 was used to measure RNA concentration. These data are taken from a study of regulatory T cells in long-lasting Graves disease listed by TCRdb under 2021. For the wider study: Patients with newly diagnosed Graves' disease had been on antithyroid drugs for under 3 months. Peripheral blood TCR sequencing and RNA sequencing compared persistent Graves' disease patients with newly diagnosed Graves' disease patients. The study was conducted in China and was registered as a clinical trial. TCR sequencing covered roughly 13 persistent and approximately 20 newly diagnosed Graves' disease patients, 33 samples in total. The investigation overall reported the following: The study examined only peripheral blood because the primary lesion, thyroid tissue, could not be accessed. Sequencing and analysis were limited to the TCR beta chain. Lower TCR Shannon entropy and fewer highly expanded clones were observed in persistent Graves' disease patients than in newly diagnosed patients, which suggested clonal expansion. Persistent patients shared more public clonotypes among themselves (roughly 2,700) than newly diagnosed patients did (over 950). TRBV28, TRBJ1-2 and TRBJ2-5 were preferentially used in persistent disease, while TRBV20-1 and TRBJ2-1 were favored in newly diagnosed disease. The authors noted that the small sample size was a limitation that may lower accuracy.

The CDR3 measures 13 amino acids from cysteine to phenylalanine. The DNA shown is the 39-base CDR3, in frame from base 1. V is cut by 5 bases and J by 9 bases, and the space between the germline ends is 14 bases. Per the germline V gene, MNHEY is the CDR1 and SVGEGT is the CDR2. These sequences were also reported in another study, on T cells in Graves' hyperthyroidism and ophthalmopathy. Drawing on the second study: Stable Graves' hyperthyroidism was defined as the absence of progression to ophthalmopathy over 18 months of follow-up. Hyperthyroidism patients were aged 18 to 65 years and newly diagnosed, with disease duration of less than 2 months. Any patient with an uncontrolled infection, another autoimmune disease, pregnancy or lactation was excluded. Diagnoses were established on the basis of clinical symptoms, serum thyroxine and TRAb, thyroid ultrasound, and orbital computed tomography. For the first round of RT-PCR on the TCR CDR3, the HTBI primer set was used together with the Qiagen OneStep RT-PCR kit. Most expanded thyroid clonotypes (frequency above 0.001) were also detected in blood, suggesting blood repertoires may reflect thyroid immune responses. A 13 V-J signature model separated ophthalmopathy from stable hyperthyroidism, with about 90% sensitivity and 81.08% specificity in cross-validation and 80%/75% in testing. During validation, the model predicted progression to ophthalmopathy a median of about 6.3 months ahead of onset, with almost 71% sensitivity and less than 85% specificity. TCR V-J signatures able to tell the groups apart were searched for in a discovery cohort of 95 or so patients, of whom more than 40 had Graves' ophthalmopathy and about 60 had stable Graves' hyperthyroidism. Prospective prediction of ophthalmopathy was tested in an independent validation cohort consisting of fewer than 20 hyperthyroidism patients and about 17 patients who later progressed to ophthalmopathy. The roughly 91 discovery patients were randomly divided into training and test sets at a 7:3 ratio. In addition, the study compared T-cell repertoires in thyroid tissue and in blood from a handful of Graves' hyperthyroidism patients. After blood sampling, hyperthyroidism patients were treated with methimazole at a starting dose of 30 mg daily, and ophthalmopathy patients were treated with high-dose intravenous methylprednisolone. A second multiplex PCR round built the libraries, followed by size selection and purification. Sequencing of the libraries was done on an Illumina HiSeq2000 using paired-end 100 bp reads. SOAPnuke was used to process the raw data, with reads discarded if the reads contained adapters or uncalled bases, had a mean Phred below 15, or lacked an exact constant-primer or identifier match. High-quality paired reads were merged with COPE v1.2.5, and unique nucleotide sequences were defined as clonotypes. MiTCR v1.1 was used to align the clonotypes against IMGT TRBV, TRBD and TRBJ reference segments. The analysis was restricted to V-J combinations with a frequency above 0.0001, which together covered about 99% of the repertoires. The TCS score was defined as F50 (clonal expansion) divided by E x V (chaos), with BLOSUM62-based TCRdist calculated between CDR3 peptides within each V-J. Welch's t-statistics and random forest reduced just over 500 V-J features to 13, which were used in a naive Bayes classifier (R e1071). No statistical method was used to fix the sample size in advance, and group allocation was not hidden from the investigators. The paper describes TCR Vbeta CDR3 sequencing of some 130 peripheral blood samples, made up of 43 ophthalmopathy patients, some 80 hyperthyroidism patients and approximately 17 progressor patients.

The sequence was obtained from a woman aged 40 to 55 with Graves disease. Donor details come from another sample of the same person, matched by shared clones. The sample in question was peripheral blood mononuclear cells (PBMCs), obtained at new diagnosis, from a patient treated with antithyroid drugs. The rearranged segments are TRBV6-2 or TRBV6-3 and TRBJ2-4; possibly the D gene is TRBD1, per 6 matching bases. CDR3 reads: CASSRSTQGIQYF. In nucleotide form, the sequence is TGTGCCAGCAGTCGCTCCACACAGGGCATTCAGTACTTC.